The rows below give T cell receptor beta chains drawn from one sample of a study of cytomegalovirus exposure and HLA in healthy donors. Data came from immunoSEQ multiplex PCR; TCRdb stores just in-frame clones and leaves some out. This table holds under 250,000 clones, 81% found once. Material for sequencing was PBMCs. These receptors came from a woman aged 55-70 years in good health and CMV-seropositive. The CDR3 runs from the conserved cysteine through the conserved F or W. D genes are given only for firm matches. The listing skips clone size in some rows; elsewhere it reads once, few, many or a size class.

TRBD1,NA,TRBJ1-2,TRBV15,CATSGRQGALYGYTF,TGTGCCACCAGCGGCAGACAGGGGGCGCTCTATGGCTACACCTTC
NA,NA,TRBJ2-7,TRBV7-9,CASSRDSTLTEQYF,TGTGCCAGCAGCCGCGACAGTACCCTTACTGAGCAGTACTTC
NA,NA,TRBJ2-7,TRBV27,CASSSGGSYEQYF,TGTGCCAGCAGTTCCGGCGGGTCCTACGAGCAGTACTTC
NA,NA,TRBJ2-7,TRBV27,CASVPKGGIASYEQYF,TGTGCCAGCGTCCCAAAGGGGGGGATTGCCTCCTACGAGCAGTACTTC
TRBD2,few,TRBJ2-3,TRBV5-1,CASSLEPAGGLDTQYF,TGCGCCAGCAGCTTGGAGCCAGCGGGAGGGCTAGATACGCAGTATTTT
TRBD1,NA,TRBJ1-2,TRBV6-1,CASSETGQYDGYTF,TGTGCCAGCAGCGAGACAGGGCAATATGATGGCTACACCTTC
NA,NA,TRBJ2-7,TRBV7-9,CASSLIESSEYF,TGTGCCAGCAGCTTAATAGAGTCGAGCGAGTACTTC
TRBD1,few,TRBJ2-2,TRBV5-1,CASSRGTVEDTGELFF,TGCGCCAGCAGCAGGGGGACAGTAGAGGACACCGGGGAGCTGTTTTTT
NA,NA,TRBJ2-7,TRBV5-1,CASSLGDGSKYEQYF,TGCGCCAGCAGCTTGGGGGACGGGAGTAAATACGAGCAGTACTTC
TRBD2,few,TRBJ2-7,TRBV28,CAITSGAAITYEQYF,TGTGCCATAACTAGCGGGGCCGCTATTACCTACGAGCAGTACTTC
NA,NA,TRBJ2-1,TRBV29-1,CNVGGGWGVSYNQGNEQFF,TGCAACGTTGGAGGCGGGTGGGGGGTTTCTTATAACCAAGGGAATGAGCAGTTCTTC
TRBD2,NA,TRBJ2-7,TRBV5-1,CASSSQPLAGVFEQYF,TGCGCCAGCAGCTCCCAACCTCTAGCGGGAGTCTTCGAGCAGTACTTC
NA,NA,TRBJ1-4,TRBV5-1,CASSLDGNEKLFF,TGCGCCAGCAGCTTGGACGGTAATGAAAAACTGTTTTTT
TRBD1,once,TRBJ2-4,TRBV5-6,CASSLGDRGVNIQYF,TGTGCCAGCAGCTTGGGGGACAGGGGTGTCAACATTCAGTACTTC
TRBD1,once,TRBJ2-3,TRBV11-2,CASSHRGLTDTQYF,TGTGCCAGCAGCCACAGGGGTTTAACAGATACGCAGTATTTT
NA,NA,TRBJ2-3,TRBV5-8,CASSLRLDYTDTQYF,TGTGCCAGCAGCTTGAGGCTGGACTACACAGATACGCAGTATTTT
NA,NA,TRBJ1-2,TRBV14,CASSPGGEESYTF,TGTGCCAGCAGCCCCGGAGGGGAGGAGAGCTACACCTTC
NA,NA,TRBJ2-2,TRBV10-3,CAISGGLLNTGELFF,TGTGCCATCAGTGGGGGACTTTTGAACACCGGGGAGCTGTTTTTT
TRBD1,NA,TRBJ2-2,TRBV5-6,CASSLTGGASNTGELFF,TGTGCCAGCAGCTTGACAGGGGGCGCTTCGAACACCGGGGAGCTGTTTTTT
TRBD1,once,TRBJ1-2,TRBV5-6,CASSPPGQGFGYTF,TGTGCCAGCAGCCCCCCGGGACAGGGCTTTGGCTACACCTTC
TRBD1,NA,TRBJ1-5,TRBV28,CASSRTGTVNQPQHF,TGTGCCAGTTCACGGACCGGGACAGTCAATCAGCCCCAGCATTTT
TRBD2,NA,TRBJ2-3,TRBV6-5,CASSGSGTGNTQYF,TGTGCCAGCAGTGGGAGCGGGACGGGCAATACGCAGTATTTT
NA,NA,TRBJ1-4,TRBV10-3,CAISDSRQNEKLFF,TGTGCCATCAGTGACTCCAGACAGAATGAAAAACTGTTTTTT
TRBD1,NA,TRBJ2-1,TRBV5-1,CASSITGGWYNEQFF,TGCGCCAGCAGCATTACAGGGGGCTGGTACAATGAGCAGTTCTTC
TRBD1,NA,TRBJ1-2,TRBV4-1,CASSQEEVRDSHYGYTF,TGCGCCAGCAGCCAAGAGGAAGTCCGGGACAGCCACTATGGCTACACCTTC
TRBD2,NA,TRBJ2-2,TRBV10-3,CAIKLAGTTGELFF,TGTGCCATCAAGCTAGCGGGGACCACCGGGGAGCTGTTTTTT
NA,NA,TRBJ1-5,TRBV28,CASRAEVGFGQPQHF,TGTGCCAGCAGGGCGGAGGTAGGGTTCGGACAGCCCCAGCATTTT
TRBD2,once,TRBJ2-7,TRBV19,CASSPRLAAYEQYF,TGTGCCAGTAGTCCCCGACTAGCTGCCTACGAGCAGTACTTC
TRBD2,few,TRBJ2-7,TRBV19,CASRETSGSFYEQYF,TGTGCCAGTAGGGAGACTAGCGGGAGTTTTTACGAGCAGTACTTC
NA,NA,TRBJ1-2,TRBV30,CAWSGGGIGGYTF,TGTGCCTGGAGTGGGGGAGGGATAGGTGGCTACACCTTC
NA,NA,TRBJ1-5,TRBV5-6,CASSQAGNNNQPQHF,TGTGCCAGCAGCCAGGCAGGGAATAACAATCAGCCCCAGCATTTT
TRBD1,few,TRBJ1-2,TRBV6-1,CASSGQGYGYTF,TGTGCCAGCAGCGGACAGGGCTATGGCTACACCTTC
NA,NA,TRBJ2-7,TRBV6-1,CASRDTGISYEQYF,TGTGCCAGCAGAGACACGGGGATATCCTACGAGCAGTACTTC
NA,NA,TRBJ2-7,TRBV28,CASSTPRGRSYEQYF,TGTGCCAGCAGCACCCCCCGCGGCCGGTCCTACGAGCAGTACTTC
NA,once,TRBJ1-2,TRBV5-4,CASRRGEGSYGYTF,TGTGCCAGCAGACGGGGGGAGGGAAGCTATGGCTACACCTTC
NA,NA,TRBJ2-2,TRBV5-1,CASSSPLTHTGELFF,TGCGCCAGCAGCTCACCACTTACCCACACCGGGGAGCTGTTTTTT
NA,NA,TRBJ2-5,TRBV6-5,CASFRGETQYF,TGTGCCAGCTTCCGGGGAGAGACCCAGTACTTC
NA,few,TRBJ2-2,TRBV11-2,CASSLVPAGELFF,TGTGCCAGCAGCTTAGTTCCTGCCGGGGAGCTGTTTTTT
NA,NA,TRBJ2-6,TRBV15,CATSMGSGSGANVLTF,TGTGCCACCAGCATGGGCAGCGGCTCTGGGGCCAACGTCCTGACTTTC
NA,NA,TRBJ1-4,TRBV19,CASSPPVSTNEKLFF,TGTGCCAGTAGTCCCCCGGTTTCGACTAATGAAAAACTGTTTTTT
TRBD1,NA,TRBJ1-5,TRBV5-4,CASSTGGNSNQPQHF,TGTGCCAGCAGCACAGGGGGCAATAGCAATCAGCCCCAGCATTTT
NA,NA,TRBJ2-2,TRBV5-1,CASSLEGRGNTGELFF,TGCGCCAGCAGCTTGGAGGGAAGGGGAAACACCGGGGAGCTGTTTTTT